These 8 T cell receptor beta chains share one sample of origin, sequenced in a study of identical twins. In TCRdb, the 5' RACE reads were re-called with MiXCR into one record per CDR3 protein. The sample consists of roughly 750,000 distinct CDR3 sequences, 21% of them appearing once. The same sample was also used in a study of T cells expressing NK-cell markers.

The specimen sequenced was PBMCs. The receptors come from a woman aged 18-30 years in good health.

J is TRBJ2-5 and V is TRBV6-1; D might be TRBD1 (5 bases). The CDR3 extends over 13 amino acids. Germline CDR1 MNHNS, CDR2 SASEGT. The V end lost 6 bases, the J end lost 5 bases, and 13 bases lay between the germline ends. CDR3 DNA sequence: TGTGCCAGCAGGCCAGGGTTTCGGGAGACCCAGTACTTC. Translation: CASRPGFRETQYF.

V usage is TRBV29-1 and J usage is TRBJ2-1; TRBD2 aligns across 8 bases. The CDR3 consists of 16 residues. Germline V gene lookup returns CDR1 SQVTM and CDR2 ANQGSEA. V was clipped by 4 bases and J by 1 base; unmatched bases: 9. The CDR3 bases are TGCAGCGTTGCTGTAGCGGGGCCCGTGTCCTACAATGAGCAGTTCTTC. As protein: CSVAVAGPVSYNEQFF.

The V gene is TRBV5-5, the J gene TRBJ2-5; 7 bases are shared with TRBD1. The CDR3 sequence is 14 residues long. V lost 4 bases and J lost 1; bases outside the gene matches: 4. Germline loops: CDR1 SGHKS, CDR2 YYEKEE (reference sequence). CDR3 loop: CASSHHRGQETQYF. The CDR3 nucleotides read TGTGCCAGCAGCCACCACAGGGGCCAAGAGACCCAGTACTTC.

V gene TRBV25-1 combines with J gene TRBJ2-1; perhaps TRBD2 as D (5 bases). The CDR3 runs 16 residues. Between the trimmed V and J ends, which lost 6 bases and 9 bases, there was a span of 24 bases. Germline CDR1 and CDR2: MGHDK and SYGVNS. This CDR3 reads CASSALGTLVRGEQFF. For the CDR3, the DNA is TGTGCCAGCAGCGCACTCGGAACGCTAGTTCGGGGTGAGCAGTTCTTC.

Details on this clonotype: An end of the junction does not agree with germline; a read error may underlie this. The J gene is TRBJ2-1, the V gene TRBV15, with D perhaps matching TRBD1 (5 bases). CDR1 and CDR2 (germline): LNHNV, YYDKDF (reference sequence). CDR3 length: 18 residues. The CDR3 loop reads CATSREGWGFSSHNEQFF. CDR3 bases: TGTGCCACCAGCAGAGAAGGTTGGGGCTTCTCCTCCCACAATGAGCAGTTCTTC.

A word on this clonotype: Being one base from a much bigger clone, this may be a read error. Here the CDR3 reads CAAEKFGQTQYF. The CDR3 nucleotides read TGTGCCGCCGAAAAGTTCGGTCAGACCCAGTACTTC. This chain connects TRBV6-2 or TRBV6-3 to TRBJ2-5; D ambiguous. The CDR3 totals 12 residues. Trimming removed 11 bases at V and 6 bases at J, with 16 bases between. The germline V gene encodes CDR1 MNHEY and CDR2 SVGEGT.

The CDR3 reads CASNIGTVNTEAFF. CDR3 sequence (DNA): TGTGCCAGCAACATCGGGACGGTGAACACTGAAGCTTTCTTT. The chain recombines TRBV11-2 with TRBJ1-1, with D possibly being TRBD1 (5 bases). CDR1 is SGHAT and CDR2 is FQNNGV in the germline V gene. Trimming cost V 7 bases and J 0 bases, with 12 bases left between them. This CDR3 is built from 14 residues.

This clonotype was counted only a few times. V gene TRBV7-6 combines with J gene TRBJ2-7, with D unresolved. There are 15 residues in the CDR3. Trimming took off 1 base at V and 8 bases at J, with 18 bases between the two ends. CDR1 and CDR2 (germline): SGHVS, FNYEAQ. CDR3 sequence (DNA): TGTGCCAGCAGCTTAGAAGTGGTCAGCGAAAGTCAGCAGTACTTC. Its protein is CASSLEVVSESQQYF.